This T cell receptor beta chain originates from a study of shared clonotypes between healthy human individuals. Study details: The plates for each donor numbered three CD4 naive, three CD4 memory, two CD8 naive and one CD8 memory. Study findings and constraints: Blood alone was sampled, and tissue repertoires likely differ.

The CDR3 has 14 amino acids. V gave up 4 bases and J gave up 2 bases, with 13 bases separating them. The germline V gene has CDR1 SGHNT and CDR2 YYREEE (reference sequence). This was a deep-level run. The material for each subset, its genomic DNA, was split evenly across several immunoSEQ plates. Only in-frame clones appear in the TCRdb table, and some are missing; sequencing was by immunoSEQ multiplex PCR. The data show some 1,900,000 clones, about 95% seen once. A word on this clone: Its antigen is still unknown.

The naive CD8 fraction comprised CD45RO-negative cells positively selected for CCR7 and excluded terminally differentiated effector memory CD45RA+ cells. The TCR comes from a man aged 18 to 29 in good health. Sequencing was performed on naive CD8+ T cells sorted from blood. The chain joins TRBV5-4 to TRBJ2-7; maybe TRBD1 (6 bases). CDR3 loop: CASSPWGTTYEQYF. Written as DNA, the CDR3 is TGTGCCAGCAGCCCGTGGGGGACAACCTACGAGCAGTACTTC. Supplemented by reference TRBV5-4 and TRBJ2-7, the full variable domain reads ETGVTQSPTHLIKTRGQQVTLRCSSQSGHNTVSWYQQALGQGPQFIFQYYREEENGRGNFPPRFSGLQFPNYSSELNVNALELDDSALYLCASSPWGTTYEQYFGPGTRLTVT.